The source of this T cell receptor (beta chain) is a study of shared clonotypes between healthy human individuals. Sequencing was performed with immunoSEQ multiplex PCR; in TCRdb, only in-frame clones are kept and a portion is missing. The repertoire consists of about 820,000 clones, with 92% occurring once and the leading ten covering 20% to 30%. Naive CD8 cells, CD45RO-negative and positively selected for CCR7, excluded terminally differentiated effector memory CD45RA+ cells. V was clipped by 0 bases and J by 6 bases, with 16 bases between them. The CDR3 sequence is 16 residues long. Germline V gene lookup returns CDR1 MNHNS and CDR2 SASEGT.

The TCR sequence derives from a man aged 25 to 40 in good health. This chain connects TRBV6-1 to TRBJ2-3; tentatively, D is TRBD1 (6 bases). Sequencing used naive CD8+ T cells sorted from blood. CDR3 in amino acids: CASSEALVTGTDTQYF. The DNA of the CDR3 is TGTGCCAGCAGTGAAGCGCTAGTGACAGGTACGGATACGCAGTATTTT.